What follows is one T cell receptor beta chain and its context. The target antigen is unknown. Profiled with immunoSEQ multiplex PCR; TCRdb holds only in-frame clones, not every one. This sample has 90,000 to 150,000 clones; 91% occur once, and the top ten carry under 5.5%. These data originate in a study of T cell responses to AZD1222 COVID-19 vaccine. Study details: Pooled samples include second doses given at about 4 or 12 weeks.

Germline V gives CDR1 SGHRS, CDR2 YFSETQ. V was pared by 1 base and J by 10 bases, with 12 bases between. The CDR3 loop spans 14 amino acids. Study findings and constraints: Clonal diversity was possibly underestimated; the donors were predominantly white British and more often female. Among those given AZD1222, only 5 to 7 were seropositive at baseline. Regions left unmutated in variants are reportedly the target of nearly half of spike-specific TCRs.

The input for sequencing was peripheral blood, taken on day 0 of AZD1222 vaccination. This receptor was taken from an adult in good health. The chain has TRBV5-1 and TRBJ1-6, with D tentatively TRBD1 (5 bases). The chain's CDR3 is CASSLRQFLSPLHF. For the CDR3, the DNA is TGCGCCAGCAGCTTGAGACAGTTTTTGTCACCCCTCCACTTT.